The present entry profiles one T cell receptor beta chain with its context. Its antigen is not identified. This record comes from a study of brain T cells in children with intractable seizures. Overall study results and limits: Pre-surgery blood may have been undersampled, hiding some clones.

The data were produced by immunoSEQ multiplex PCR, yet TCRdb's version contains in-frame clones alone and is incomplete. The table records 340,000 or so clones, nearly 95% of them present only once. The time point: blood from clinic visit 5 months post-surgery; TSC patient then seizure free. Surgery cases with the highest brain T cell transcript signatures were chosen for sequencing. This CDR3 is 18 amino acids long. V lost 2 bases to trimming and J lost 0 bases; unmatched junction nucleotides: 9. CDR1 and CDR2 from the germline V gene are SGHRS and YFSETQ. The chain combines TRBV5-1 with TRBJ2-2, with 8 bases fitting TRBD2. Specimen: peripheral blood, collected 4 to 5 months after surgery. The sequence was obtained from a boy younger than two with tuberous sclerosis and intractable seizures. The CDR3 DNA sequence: TGCGCCAGCAGCTTTTTGGCGGGGGGCCTCGCGAACACCGGGGAGCTGTTTTTT. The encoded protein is CASSFLAGGLANTGELFF.